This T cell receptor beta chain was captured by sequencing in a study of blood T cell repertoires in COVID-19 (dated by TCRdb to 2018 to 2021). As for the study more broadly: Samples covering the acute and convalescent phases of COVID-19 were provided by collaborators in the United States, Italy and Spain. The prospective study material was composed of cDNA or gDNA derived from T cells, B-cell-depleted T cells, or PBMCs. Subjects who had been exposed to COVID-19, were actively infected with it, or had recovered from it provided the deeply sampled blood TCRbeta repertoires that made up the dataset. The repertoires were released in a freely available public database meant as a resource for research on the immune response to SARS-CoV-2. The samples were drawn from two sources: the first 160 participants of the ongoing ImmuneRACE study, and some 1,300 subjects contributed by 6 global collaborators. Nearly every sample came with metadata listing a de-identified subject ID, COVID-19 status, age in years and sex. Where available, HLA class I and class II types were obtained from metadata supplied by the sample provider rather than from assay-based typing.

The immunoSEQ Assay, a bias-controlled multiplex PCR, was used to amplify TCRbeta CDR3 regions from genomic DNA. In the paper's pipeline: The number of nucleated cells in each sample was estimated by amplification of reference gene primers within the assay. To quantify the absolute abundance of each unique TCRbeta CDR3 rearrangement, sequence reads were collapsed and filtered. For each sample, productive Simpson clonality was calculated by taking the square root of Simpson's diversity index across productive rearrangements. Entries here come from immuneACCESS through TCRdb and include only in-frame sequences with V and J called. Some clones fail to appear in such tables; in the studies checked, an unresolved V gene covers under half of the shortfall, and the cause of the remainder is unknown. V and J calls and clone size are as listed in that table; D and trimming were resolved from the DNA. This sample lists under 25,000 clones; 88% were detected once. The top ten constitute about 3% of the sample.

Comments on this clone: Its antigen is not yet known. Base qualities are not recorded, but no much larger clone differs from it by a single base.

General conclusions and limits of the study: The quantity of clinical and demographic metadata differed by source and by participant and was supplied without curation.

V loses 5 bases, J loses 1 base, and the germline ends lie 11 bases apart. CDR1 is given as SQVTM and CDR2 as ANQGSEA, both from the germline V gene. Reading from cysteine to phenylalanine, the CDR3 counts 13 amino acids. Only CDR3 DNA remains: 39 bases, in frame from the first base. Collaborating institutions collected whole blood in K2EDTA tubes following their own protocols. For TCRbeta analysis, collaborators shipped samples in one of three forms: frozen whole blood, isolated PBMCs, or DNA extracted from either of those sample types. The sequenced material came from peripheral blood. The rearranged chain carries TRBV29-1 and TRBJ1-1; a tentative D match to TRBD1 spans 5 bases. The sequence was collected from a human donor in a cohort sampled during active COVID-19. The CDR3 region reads CSVRQTSNTEAFF. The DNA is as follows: TGCAGCGTTAGACAGACTTCGAACACTGAAGCTTTCTTT. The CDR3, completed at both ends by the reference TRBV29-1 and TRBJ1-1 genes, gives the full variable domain SAVISQKPSRDICQRGTSLTIQCQVDSQVTMMFWYRQQPGQSLTLIATANQGSEATYESGFVIDKFPISRPNLTFSTLTVSNMSPEDSSIYLCSVRQTSNTEAFFGQGTRLTVV.